This T cell receptor (beta chain) is from a study of T cells in Graves' hyperthyroidism and ophthalmopathy. General study findings and limits: Blood also carried most thyroid clonotypes expanded above 0.001.

Graves' hyperthyroidism without ophthalmopathy progression within 18 months was termed stable. Each patient was aged 18 to 65 and had newly diagnosed hyperthyroidism of under 2 months' duration. Uncontrolled infection, other autoimmune disease, pregnancy or lactation led to exclusion. This clonotype was recorded at least ten times. Its antigen remains unknown. Germline V gene data show CDR1 as SNHLY and CDR2 as FYNNEI. The CDR3 is 14 amino acids. V shed 6 bases and J shed 8 bases, with 16 bases lying between them. TCR beta CDR3 region amplification was performed from RNA transcripts. First-round RT-PCR targeting the TCR CDR3 was performed with the HTBI primer set. TCRdb re-called the multiplex PCR reads through MiXCR, storing one row per CDR3 protein. The profile shows hundreds of thousands of distinct CDR3 sequences, around 38% of them singletons.

The chain is built from TRBV2 and TRBJ1-4; D is perhaps TRBD1 (6 bases). The sample was blood. This clonotype originated in a man younger than 35 with Graves' hyperthyroidism. The CDR3 coding sequence is TGTGCCAGCAGAAGCGGGGGGCTAGAGGAAAAACTGTTTTTT. Its translation: CASRSGGLEEKLFF.